Presented here are 25 T cell receptor beta chains from one specimen sequenced in a study of T cells in Graves' hyperthyroidism and ophthalmopathy. RNA transcripts provided the source from which TCR beta CDR3 regions were amplified. Using the HTBI primer set, a first-round RT-PCR was run on the TCR CDR3. TCRdb reprocessed the multiplex PCR reads with MiXCR, giving one entry per CDR3 protein. Here the sample spans 620,000 or so distinct CDR3 sequences, about 15% being singletons. The source material was blood. Source of these receptors: a woman aged 50 to 60 with Graves' ophthalmopathy.

This clonotype was detected only a few times. The gene calls are TRBV5-1 and TRBJ1-2, with D perhaps matching TRBD1 (5 bases). V lost 0 bases and J lost 3, with 9 bases in between. CDR1 is SGHRS and CDR2 is YFSETQ in the germline V gene. The CDR3 extends over 14 amino acids. The CDR3 nucleotides are TGCGCCAGCAGCTTGGAGGGGAGCGACTATGGCTACACCTTC. It codes for CASSLEGSDYGYTF. Based on the CDR3 plus reference TRBV5-1 and TRBJ1-2, the full variable domain is KAGVTQTPRYLIKTRGQQVTLSCSPISGHRSVSWYQQTPGQGLQFLFEYFSETQRNKGNFPGRFSGRQFSNSRSEMNVSTLELGDSALYLCASSLEGSDYGYTFGSGTRLTVV.

This clonotype was seen repeatedly, ten times or more. The chain combines TRBV7-2 with TRBJ1-6; 7 nucleotides agree with TRBD1. The V gene's germline CDR1 is SGHTA and CDR2 FQGNSA. This CDR3 is 14 amino acids long. V lost 5 bases and J lost 8; bases outside the gene matches: 6. In nucleotides, the CDR3 is TGTGCCAGCAGCATTACAGGGGCAGATTCACCCCTCCACTTT. Protein product: CASSITGADSPLHF.

This clonotype came up many times. V gene TRBV2 combines with J gene TRBJ2-5; 14 nucleotides agree with TRBD2. The CDR3 extends over 17 amino acids. The V gene end was trimmed by 6 bases and the J gene end by 0 bases; junction bases not matched to a gene: 6. Germline V gives CDR1 SNHLY, CDR2 FYNNEI. CDR3 in amino acids: CASRAGTSGGNQETQYF. The CDR3 DNA reads TGTGCCAGCAGGGCCGGGACTAGCGGGGGAAACCAAGAGACCCAGTACTTC. The complete variable domain, with remaining parts taken from reference TRBV2 and TRBJ2-5, reads EPEVTQTPSHQVTQMGQEVILRCVPISNHLYFYWYRQILGQKVEFLVSFYNNEISEKSEIFDDQFSVERPDGSNFTLKIRSTKLEDSAMYFCASRAGTSGGNQETQYFGPGTRLLVL.

The chain joins TRBV20-1 to TRBJ2-1; 10 nucleotides agree with TRBD2. From germline, CDR1 is DFQATT and CDR2 SNEGSKA (reference sequence). V shed 0 bases and J 4 bases; nucleotides not matched to a gene: 6. This CDR3 comprises 16 residues. CDR3 coding DNA: TGCAGTGCTAGAGATCCAACTAGCGGGGCATACAATGAGCAGTTCTTC. Translating gives CSARDPTSGAYNEQFF.

This clonotype was seen at least ten times. The chain has TRBV20-1 and TRBJ1-6; D remains unclear. Per the germline V gene, CDR1 is DFQATT and CDR2 is SNEGSKA (reference sequence). The CDR3 length is 14 residues. Between the trimmed V and J ends, which lost 1 base and 8 bases, there was a span of 12 bases. CDR3 sequence reads: CSARATVADSPLHF. CDR3 DNA: TGCAGTGCTAGAGCAACAGTCGCGGATTCACCCCTCCACTTT.

With respect to this clonotype: A much larger clone lies a single base off, so this may be a read error. The J gene is TRBJ2-5, the V gene TRBV7-2; the D gene could be TRBD1 or TRBD2 (8 bases each). V was cut by 3 bases and J by 5 bases, with 28 bases left in between. The CDR3 extends over 19 amino acids. The germline CDR1 and CDR2 sequences are SGHTA and FQGNSA. The DNA of the CDR3 is TGTGCCAGCAGCTTCCTGACAGGGGAGCGGGAGTTGTTAAGGGAGACCCAGTACTTC. It codes for CASSFLTGERELLRETQYF.

V gene TRBV28 combines with J gene TRBJ2-7, with D possibly called TRBD1 or TRBD2 (5 bases each). Per the germline V gene, CDR1 is MDHEN and CDR2 is SYDVKM. Trimming removed 6 bases from V and 6 bases from J, with 15 bases in between. This CDR3 spans 13 amino acids. The CDR3 here is CASSSGGGPEQYF. The CDR3 nucleotides are TGTGCCAGCAGCTCGGGTGGGGGTCCCGAGCAGTACTTC.

Concerning this clonotype: It may be a read error: a sequence one base away is much more abundant. The chain uses TRBV6-1 and TRBJ1-1; D call uncertain. The CDR3 totals 13 residues. The V end lost 5 bases, the J end lost 11 bases, and 18 bases lay between the germline ends. Germline values: CDR1 MNHNS, CDR2 SASEGT. The CDR3 sequence is CASSNFLIITAFF. In nucleotides, the CDR3 is TGTGCCAGCAGTAATTTCTTGATAATAACGGCTTTCTTT.

This clonotype was counted at least ten times. V is TRBV20-1 and J is TRBJ2-7; TRBD2 matches 7 bases. The trim removed 5 bases at V and 4 bases at J, leaving 8 bases unmatched. The CDR3 has 13 residues. The V gene's germline CDR1 is DFQATT and CDR2 SNEGSKA (reference sequence). CDR3 sequence (DNA): TGCAGTGCTTCCGTCGGCGGGAGTTACGAGCAGTACTTC. Residues: CSASVGGSYEQYF.

The chain combines TRBV28 with TRBJ2-5; 9 bases are shared with TRBD1. Germline V gene data show CDR1 as MDHEN and CDR2 as SYDVKM. This CDR3 spans 15 amino acids. Germline trimming cut 5 bases from V and 1 base from J; bases unmatched to any gene: 5. CDR3 in amino acids: CASSGDRVLQETQYF. The CDR3 nucleotides are TGTGCCAGCAGTGGGGACAGGGTCCTCCAAGAGACCCAGTACTTC. The whole variable domain, remainder taken from reference TRBV28 and TRBJ2-5, is DVKVTQSSRYLVKRTGEKVFLECVQDMDHENMFWYRQDPGLGLRLIYFSYDVKMKEKGDIPEGYSVSREKKERFSLILESASTNQTSMYLCASSGDRVLQETQYFGPGTRLLVL.

Concerning this clonotype itself: One end of the junction varies from germline; a read error may be responsible. The genes are TRBV7-9 and TRBJ1-4, with D possibly matching TRBD1 (6 bases). The CDR3 extends over 15 amino acids. Germline V gene data show CDR1 as SEHNR and CDR2 as FQNEAQ (reference sequence). Written as DNA, the CDR3 is TGTGCCAACAGCTTGGTACAGGGAAAGAATGAAAAACTGTTTTTT. Translated: CANSLVQGKNEKLFF. Looking up the rest from reference TRBV7-9 and TRBJ1-4 gives the full variable domain: DTGVSQNPRHKITKRGQNVTFRCDPISEHNRLYWYRQTLGQGPEFLTYFQNEAQLEKSRLLSDRFSAERPKGSFSTLEIQRTEQGDSAMYLCANSLVQGKNEKLFFGSGTQLSVL.

The chain carries TRBV11-3 and TRBJ2-1; D is perhaps TRBD2 (6 bases). The CDR3 has 15 residues. V was shortened by 0 bases and J by 9 bases, with 15 bases between the two germline ends. Germline V lookup: CDR1 SGHNT, CDR2 YENEEA. The CDR3 is CASSLELAQLGEQFF. The CDR3 DNA is TGTGCCAGCAGCTTAGAACTAGCCCAGTTGGGTGAGCAGTTCTTC.

This clonotype came up a few times. The rearrangement joins TRBV29-1 to TRBJ2-2; TRBD1 or TRBD2 may be the D gene (5 bases each). This CDR3 is 15 amino acids long. V was pared by 4 bases and J by 6 bases, with 18 bases between. Germline lookup yields CDR1 SQVTM and CDR2 ANQGSEA. The CDR3 protein is CSVGRNTGRAGELFF. Here the CDR3 DNA reads TGCAGCGTTGGGAGGAACACGGGACGTGCCGGGGAGCTGTTTTTT.

This clonotype has at least ten counts. The genes are TRBV9 and TRBJ2-3, with 13 positions matching TRBD2. From germline, CDR1 is SGDLS and CDR2 YYNGEE. The CDR3 is made up of 14 amino acids. The junction had 7 bases not matched to a gene; V was cut back by 7 bases and J by 8 bases. CDR3 DNA sequence: TGTGCCAGCGGACTAGCGGGAGACCGGAGTACGCAGTATTTT. Translation: CASGLAGDRSTQYF.

This clonotype occurred many times. The chain links TRBV30 to TRBJ2-2; possible D gene TRBD2, 6 bases. Between the trimmed V and J ends, which lost 4 bases and 1 base, there was a span of 10 bases. CDR3 length equals 14 residues. Germline CDR1 is GTSNPN and CDR2 is SVGIG (reference sequence). This chain's CDR3 is CAWTRGGNTGELFF. The CDR3 DNA is TGTGCCTGGACAAGGGGAGGGAACACCGGGGAGCTGTTTTTT. Combining the CDR3 with reference TRBV30 and TRBJ2-2 gives the whole variable domain SQTIHQWPATLVQPVGSPLSLECTVEGTSNPNLYWYRQAAGRGLQLLFYSVGIGQISSEVPQNLSASRPQDRQFILSSKKLLLSDSGFYLCAWTRGGNTGELFFGEGSRLTVL.

In its sample, this clonotype was seen a few times. The rearrangement uses TRBV19 and TRBJ1-1; D may be TRBD1 (5 bases). CDR1 and CDR2 from the germline V gene are LNHDA and SQIVND (reference sequence). The germline V and J ends were trimmed by 3 bases and 1 base, with 9 bases remaining between them. The length of the CDR3 is 14 residues. The CDR3 here is CASSMGGGNTEAFF. CDR3 sequence (DNA): TGTGCCAGTAGTATGGGGGGGGGGAACACTGAAGCTTTCTTT.

Concerning this clonotype itself: A read error is possible here, since a much larger clone lies one base away. The chain employs TRBV10-3 and TRBJ2-1; no definite D call. The CDR3 consists of 12 residues. V lost 1 base to trimming and J lost 6 bases, with 4 bases between them. Looked up from germline, CDR1 is ENHRY and CDR2 is SYGVKD. DNA for the CDR3: TGTGCCATCAGTGAGTTCCTCAATGAGCAGTTCTTC. This translates into CAISEFLNEQFF.

This clonotype was detected a few times. The chain uses TRBV6-2 or TRBV6-3 and TRBJ2-2; 13 bases line up with TRBD2. The V gene end was trimmed by 10 bases and the J gene end by 4 bases; junction bases not matched to a gene: 9. The CDR3 contains 16 residues. Germline V gene data show CDR1 as MNHEY and CDR2 as SVGEGT. The CDR3: CATGRLAGGPTGELFF. The CDR3 nucleotides read TGTGCCACCGGTCGACTAGCGGGAGGCCCCACCGGGGAGCTGTTTTTT.

The count of this clonotype is one. A much larger clone is a single base away; this may be a read error. J is TRBJ2-3 and V is TRBV2, with 8 bases matching TRBD2. The CDR3 totals 12 residues. Trimming cost V 8 bases and J 6 bases; bases outside gene matches: 4. Germline V gene lookup returns CDR1 SNHLY and CDR2 FYNNEI. The CDR3 loop reads CASYRLADTQYF. The CDR3 region has the DNA TGTGCCAGCTATAGACTAGCGGATACGCAGTATTTT.

The chain couples TRBV6-2 or TRBV6-3 to TRBJ2-4; TRBD2 matches 9 bases. Germline assignment: CDR1 MNHEY and CDR2 SVGEGT. This CDR3 spans 14 amino acids. V dropped 7 bases and J dropped 6; count of bases not matched to a gene: 7. CDR3 region: CASIQAGGLNIQYF. CDR3 bases: TGTGCCAGCATCCAAGCGGGAGGTTTAAACATTCAGTACTTC.

This clonotype was seen at least ten times. This rearrangement joins TRBV28 to TRBJ2-7; D is uncertain. CDR1 and CDR2 from the germline V gene are MDHEN and SYDVKM. The CDR3 length is 14 residues. Between the trimmed V and J ends, which lost 4 bases and 2 bases, there was a span of 12 bases. CDR3 nucleotides: TGTGCCAGCAGTTCTGGCGCAGGCCCCTACGAGCAGTACTTC. It encodes CASSSGAGPYEQYF.

In its sample, this clonotype was seen many times. DNA for the CDR3: TGTGCCAGCAGTACGGGACAGGGGTACAATGGCTACACCTTC. This codes for CASSTGQGYNGYTF. The chain combines TRBV12-3 or TRBV12-4 with TRBJ1-2; 10 bases are shared with TRBD1. The CDR3 contains 14 residues. V shed 5 bases, J shed 6 bases, and the junction held 6 bases outside the gene matches.

This clonotype was detected ten times or more. V gene TRBV20-1 combines with J gene TRBJ2-3; 8 bases agree with TRBD2. The junction had 13 bases not matched to a gene; V was cut back by 7 bases and J by 4 bases. The CDR3 runs to 15 residues. Germline CDR1 reads DFQATT; CDR2 reads SNEGSKA (reference sequence). CDR3 sequence: CSGRGGSMAADTQYF. The CDR3 nucleotides are TGCAGTGGCCGGGGGGGGAGCATGGCGGCAGATACGCAGTATTTT.

This clonotype has at least ten counts. This rearrangement joins TRBV28 to TRBJ2-2; 13 nucleotides line up with TRBD2. This CDR3 spans 16 amino acids. Germline V gene data show CDR1 as MDHEN and CDR2 as SYDVKM. Germline trimming cut 3 bases from V and 5 bases from J; bases unmatched to any gene: 3. The CDR3: CASSLSGLAGTGELFF. Here the CDR3 DNA reads TGTGCCAGCAGTTTGTCGGGACTAGCGGGGACCGGGGAGCTGTTTTTT.

This clonotype was observed many times. The chain combines TRBV4-1 with TRBJ1-1, with D uncertain. The V end was cut by 0 bases, the J end by 0 bases, with 20 bases between. The CDR3 contains 19 residues. CDR1 and CDR2 (germline): MGHRA, YSYEKL. The DNA for the CDR3 is TGCGCCAGCAGCCAAGAAACCTTGTGGAACGCCATCATGAACACTGAAGCTTTCTTT. It codes for CASSQETLWNAIMNTEAFF.